This record covers a single T cell receptor beta chain. The record originates from a study of blood T cell repertoires in COVID-19. Study at large: Specimens from acute and convalescent COVID-19 originated in the United States, Italy and Spain.

Germline CDR1 is SGHVS and CDR2 is FNYEAQ. CDR3 length equals 13 residues. V was cut by 2 bases and J by 4 bases, with 6 bases left in between. In the original analysis: Reference gene primer amplification gave nucleated cell count estimates. Some clones are missing from TCRdb's copy, which holds only in-frame ones; the method was immunoSEQ multiplex PCR. The DNA was the basis for D and trimming; V, J and clone size are from that table. This table holds approximately 240,000 clones, about 90% found once. The sequence was collected from a woman aged 18-35 years who had recovered from COVID-19. Sequencing was performed on peripheral blood. V is TRBV7-6 and J is TRBJ1-5; D ambiguous. The CDR3 reads CASSLYGNQPQHF. CDR3 nucleotide sequence: TGTGCCAGCAGCTTATACGGTAATCAGCCCCAGCATTTT. Complete variable domain (other parts from reference TRBV7-6 and TRBJ1-5): GAGVSQSPRYKVTKRGQDVALRCDPISGHVSLYWYRQALGQGPEFLTYFNYEAQQDKSGLPNDRFSAERPEGSISTLTIQRTEQRDSAMYRCASSLYGNQPQHFGDGTRLSIL.